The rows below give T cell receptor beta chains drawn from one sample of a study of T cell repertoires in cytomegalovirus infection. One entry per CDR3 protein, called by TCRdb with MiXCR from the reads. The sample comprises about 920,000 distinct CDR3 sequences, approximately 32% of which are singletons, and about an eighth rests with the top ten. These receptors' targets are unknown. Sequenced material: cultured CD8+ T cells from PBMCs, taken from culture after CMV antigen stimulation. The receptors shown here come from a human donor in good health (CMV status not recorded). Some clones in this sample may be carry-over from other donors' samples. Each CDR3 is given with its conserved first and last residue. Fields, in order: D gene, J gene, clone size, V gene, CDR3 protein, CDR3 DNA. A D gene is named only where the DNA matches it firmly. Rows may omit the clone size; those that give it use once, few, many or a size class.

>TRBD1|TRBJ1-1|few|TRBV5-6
CASSRGTGGVRDTEAFF
TGTGCCAGCAGCCGCGGGACAGGGGGCGTCAGGGACACTGAAGCTTTCTTT
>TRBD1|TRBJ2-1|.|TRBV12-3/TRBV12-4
CASRPRTGVYNEQFF
TGTGCCAGCCGACCGCGGACAGGGGTCTACAATGAGCAGTTCTTC
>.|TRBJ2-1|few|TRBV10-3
CAISVEGAGGDEQFF
TGTGCCATCAGTGTCGAGGGTGCAGGAGGGGATGAGCAGTTCTTC
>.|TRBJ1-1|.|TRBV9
CASSGAGGNTEAFF
TGTGCCAGCAGCGGAGCCGGGGGGAACACTGAAGCTTTCTTT
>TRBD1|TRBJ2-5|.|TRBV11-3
CASSSLRGETQYF
TGTGCCAGCAGCTCCCTCAGGGGGGAGACCCAGTACTTC
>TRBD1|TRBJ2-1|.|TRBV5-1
CASSLETGNYNEQFF
TGCGCCAGCAGCTTGGAGACAGGGAATTACAATGAGCAGTTCTTC
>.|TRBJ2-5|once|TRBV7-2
CASSPKGTVDGVTQYF
TGTGCCAGCAGCCCAAAAGGGACTGTGGATGGGGTGACCCAGTACTTC
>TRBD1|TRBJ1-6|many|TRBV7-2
CASSSGQGGSPLHF
TGTGCCAGCAGCTCGGGACAGGGGGGCTCACCCCTCCACTTT
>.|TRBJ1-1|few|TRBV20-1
CSAILTRNTEAFF
TGCAGTGCTATTCTGACCCGAAACACTGAAGCTTTCTTT
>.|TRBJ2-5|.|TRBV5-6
CASNLIDRYQETQYF
TGTGCCAGCAACTTAATCGACAGGTACCAAGAGACCCAGTACTTC
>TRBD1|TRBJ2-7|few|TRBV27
CASSRDRAHEQYF
TGTGCCAGCTCCCGGGACAGGGCCCACGAGCAGTACTTC
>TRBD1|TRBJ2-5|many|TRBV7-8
CASSRQGGRQETQYF
TGTGCCAGCAGCCGACAGGGGGGGAGGCAAGAGACCCAGTACTTC
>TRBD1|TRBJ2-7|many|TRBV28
CASSSPRDRGRGFVYEQYF
TGTGCCAGCAGCTCCCCCAGGGACAGGGGGCGCGGGTTTGTCTACGAGCAGTACTTC
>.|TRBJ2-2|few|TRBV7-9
CASSLDRGANTGELFF
TGTGCCAGCAGCTTGGACCGCGGCGCGAACACCGGGGAGCTGTTTTTT
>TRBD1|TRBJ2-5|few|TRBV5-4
CASRRTGGSQETQYF
TGTGCCAGCAGGCGGACAGGGGGCTCCCAAGAGACCCAGTACTTC
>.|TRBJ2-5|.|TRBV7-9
CASSPGQAGKETQYF
TGTGCCAGCAGCCCCGGTCAGGCGGGGAAAGAGACCCAGTACTTC
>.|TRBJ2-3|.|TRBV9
CASSVNGQGDTQYF
TGTGCCAGCAGCGTAAATGGGCAAGGAGATACGCAGTATTTT
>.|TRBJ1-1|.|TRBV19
CASSSSGGGGTEAFF
TGTGCCAGTAGTTCCTCGGGAGGGGGAGGTACTGAAGCTTTCTTT